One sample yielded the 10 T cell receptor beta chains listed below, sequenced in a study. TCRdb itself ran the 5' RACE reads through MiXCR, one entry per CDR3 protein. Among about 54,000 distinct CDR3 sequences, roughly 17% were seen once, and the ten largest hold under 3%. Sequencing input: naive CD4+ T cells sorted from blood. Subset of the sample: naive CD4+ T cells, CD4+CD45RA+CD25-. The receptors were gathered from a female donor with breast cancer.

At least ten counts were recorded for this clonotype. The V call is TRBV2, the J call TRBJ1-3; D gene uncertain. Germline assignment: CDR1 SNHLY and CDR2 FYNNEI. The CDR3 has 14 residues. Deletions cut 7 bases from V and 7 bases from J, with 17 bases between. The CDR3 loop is CASTRNIERNTIYF. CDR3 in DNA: TGTGCCAGCACTAGGAATATCGAGAGGAACACCATATATTTT.

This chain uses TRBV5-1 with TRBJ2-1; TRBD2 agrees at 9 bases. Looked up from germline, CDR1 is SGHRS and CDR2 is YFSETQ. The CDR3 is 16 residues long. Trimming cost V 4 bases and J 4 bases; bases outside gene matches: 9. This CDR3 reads CASSESAGGLYNEQFF. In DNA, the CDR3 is TGCGCCAGCAGCGAGTCAGCGGGAGGCCTTTACAATGAGCAGTTCTTC.

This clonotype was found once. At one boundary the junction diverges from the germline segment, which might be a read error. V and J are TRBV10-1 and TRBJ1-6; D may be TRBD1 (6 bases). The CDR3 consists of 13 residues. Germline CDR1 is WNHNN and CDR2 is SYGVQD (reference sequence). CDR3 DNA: TGTGCCCGCAGTCGGACAGATAATTCACCCCTCCACTTT. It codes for CARSRTDNSPLHF.

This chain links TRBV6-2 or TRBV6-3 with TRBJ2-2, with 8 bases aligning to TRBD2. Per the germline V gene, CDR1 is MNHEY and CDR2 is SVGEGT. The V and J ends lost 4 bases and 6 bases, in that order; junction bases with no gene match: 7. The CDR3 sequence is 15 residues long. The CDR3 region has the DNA TGTGCCAGCAGTTCCCTCCCAGCGGGAGCCGGGGAGCTGTTTTTT. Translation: CASSSLPAGAGELFF.

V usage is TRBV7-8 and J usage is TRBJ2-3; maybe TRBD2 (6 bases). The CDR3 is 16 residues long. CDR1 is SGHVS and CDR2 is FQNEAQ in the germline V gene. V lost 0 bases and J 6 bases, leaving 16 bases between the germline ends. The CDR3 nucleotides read TGTGCCAGCAGCTTAGCGATGGGACTCTCCCTGGATACGCAGTATTTT. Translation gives CASSLAMGLSLDTQYF.

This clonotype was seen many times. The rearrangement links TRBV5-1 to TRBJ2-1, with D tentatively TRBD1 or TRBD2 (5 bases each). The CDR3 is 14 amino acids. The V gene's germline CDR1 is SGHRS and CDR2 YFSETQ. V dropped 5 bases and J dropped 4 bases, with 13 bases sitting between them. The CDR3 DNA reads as TGCGCCAGCAGTGGGGGAGATCGTTACAATGAGCAGTTCTTC. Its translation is CASSGGDRYNEQFF. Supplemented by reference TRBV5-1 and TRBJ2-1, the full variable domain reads KAGVTQTPRYLIKTRGQQVTLSCSPISGHRSVSWYQQTPGQGLQFLFEYFSETQRNKGNFPGRFSGRQFSNSRSEMNVSTLELGDSALYLCASSGGDRYNEQFFGPGTRLTVL.

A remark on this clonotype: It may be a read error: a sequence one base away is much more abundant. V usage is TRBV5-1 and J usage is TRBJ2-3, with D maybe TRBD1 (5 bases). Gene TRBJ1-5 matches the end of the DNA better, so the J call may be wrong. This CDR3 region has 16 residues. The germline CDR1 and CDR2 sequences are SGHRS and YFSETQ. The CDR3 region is CASSLGATALTDTQHF. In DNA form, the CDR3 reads TGCGCCAGCAGCTTGGGGGCGACAGCCCTCACAGATACGCAGCATTTT.

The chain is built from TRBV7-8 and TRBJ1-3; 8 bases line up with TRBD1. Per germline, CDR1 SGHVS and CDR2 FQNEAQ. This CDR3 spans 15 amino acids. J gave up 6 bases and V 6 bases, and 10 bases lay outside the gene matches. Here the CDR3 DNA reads TGTGCCAGCAGGCCATCCGGGACAGGAAAAAACACCATATATTTT. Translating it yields CASRPSGTGKNTIYF.

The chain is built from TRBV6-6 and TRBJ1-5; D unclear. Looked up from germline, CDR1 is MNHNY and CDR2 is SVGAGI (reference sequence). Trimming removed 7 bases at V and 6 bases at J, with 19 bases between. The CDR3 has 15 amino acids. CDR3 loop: CASIPGRGMGQPQHF. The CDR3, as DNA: TGTGCCAGCATCCCCGGGAGAGGGATGGGTCAGCCCCAGCATTTT.

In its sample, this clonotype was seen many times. CDR3 nucleotides: TGCGCCAGCAGACGGGACAGCCAAGATACGCAGTATTTT. It encodes CASRRDSQDTQYF. This rearrangement joins TRBV5-1 to TRBJ2-3; 7 bases agree with TRBD1. The junction had 5 bases not matched to a gene; V was cut back by 5 bases and J by 5 bases. Germline CDR1 SGHRS, CDR2 YFSETQ. The CDR3 length is 13 residues.